What follows is one TCR beta chain and its context. This sample is drawn from a study of blood T cell repertoires in COVID-19. About the research overall: Material from acute and convalescent COVID-19 was sourced from the United States, Italy and Spain. Sample material is recorded as cDNA or gDNA derived from T cells, B-cell-depleted T cells, or PBMCs.

Participants' own reports of clinical history determined their cohort assignment. Per the original data handling: For nucleated cells, counts were estimated from reference gene primer amplification. TCRdb keeps only in-frame clones here, not all; method: immunoSEQ multiplex PCR. Clonal size and the V and J genes are those of that table, whereas D and trimming came from the DNA. The sample shows roughly 200,000 clones, roughly 82% of them seen only once. Specimen: PBMCs or T cells enriched from blood (not recorded which). The TCR was taken from a man aged 35-49 years with acute COVID-19.

The CDR3 is CASTPLAGGVNNEQFF. The DNA for the CDR3 is TGTGCCAGCACTCCTCTAGCGGGAGGTGTTAACAATGAGCAGTTCTTC. This chain uses TRBV28 with TRBJ2-1, with 11 bases identical to TRBD2. Germline CDR1 and CDR2: MDHEN and SYDVKM. This CDR3 contains 16 residues. The J segment lost 5 bases and the V segment lost 7 bases, leaving 10 bases of the junction unmatched.